Reported below is one T cell receptor beta chain. Its antigen is not identified. Trimming removed 2 bases at V and 3 bases at J, with 7 bases between. CDR1 is LNHNV and CDR2 is YYDKDF in the germline V gene (reference sequence). This CDR3 region has 13 residues. This specimen comes from a study of siplizumab effects on memory and regulatory T cells. Repertoires were generated with immunoSEQ multiplex PCR, while TCRdb's copy carries only in-frame clones and drops some. This sample yields about 48,000 clones, of which roughly 84% are seen a single time; 0.35% belongs to the top ten. Points from the study as a whole: Naive T cell populations appeared to exhibit greater diversity than memory cells and appeared to be major alloresponse contributors. Most proliferating CD4+ or CD8+ clones, roughly 75-96%, had no naive or memory assignment.

Sequenced material: naive CD8+ T cells sorted from blood. The chain carries TRBV15 and TRBJ2-5, with a possible D match to TRBD1 (6 bases). The receptor comes from a human donor in good health. CDR3 amino acids: CATSRTGKETQYF. CDR3 sequence (DNA): TGTGCCACCAGCAGAACAGGGAAAGAGACCCAGTACTTC.